This T cell receptor beta chain was sequenced for a study of T cell repertoires in cytomegalovirus infection. TCRdb independently ran MiXCR on the reads; one entry per CDR3 protein. The data contain hundreds of thousands of distinct CDR3 sequences, about 33% of them singletons. CDR3 length equals 14 residues. CDR1 is LGHNA, CDR2 YSLEER, per germline. Trimming took off 4 bases at V and 3 bases at J, with 10 bases between the two ends. A remark on this clonotype: Its target is unknown.

This TCR came from a human donor in good health (CMV status not recorded). Some clones in this sample may be carry-over from other donors' samples. Sample: cultured PBMCs, taken from culture after CMV antigen stimulation. V is TRBV4-3 and J is TRBJ2-1; no reliable D call. CDR3 coding DNA: TGCGCCAGCAGCCCTTTGGCCAGCTACAATGAGCAGTTCTTC. Protein: CASSPLASYNEQFF.